At least ten counts were recorded for the clone carrying this T cell receptor beta chain. What it recognizes is unknown. The data were taken from a study of read filtering for tumor transcriptome and immune sequencing. Study-level points and caveats: RNA-seq captured clonotypes less deeply and reliably than IR-seq.

CDR3 length: 17 residues. V lost 6 bases, J lost 2 bases, and 22 bases lay in between. CDR1 and CDR2 from the germline V gene are LNHDA and SQIVND (reference sequence). From 350 to 500 ng of RNA, a library with molecular barcoded alpha/delta and beta/gamma adaptors was made. Using its own MiXCR run on the reads, TCRdb lists one record per CDR3 protein. The sample has 45,000 to 55,000 distinct CDR3 sequences, around a fifth seen once; the top ten hold roughly 15%. The sequencing input was a population of CD138-negative cells sorted from bone marrow. V and J are TRBV19 and TRBJ1-1; D is undetermined. This TCR was sampled from a donor over 35 with multiple myeloma. The CDR3 nucleotides are TGTGCCAGTAGGGGCCCGGCAGGAGTGAGGGCAAACACTGAAGCTTTCTTT. This codes for CASRGPAGVRANTEAFF.